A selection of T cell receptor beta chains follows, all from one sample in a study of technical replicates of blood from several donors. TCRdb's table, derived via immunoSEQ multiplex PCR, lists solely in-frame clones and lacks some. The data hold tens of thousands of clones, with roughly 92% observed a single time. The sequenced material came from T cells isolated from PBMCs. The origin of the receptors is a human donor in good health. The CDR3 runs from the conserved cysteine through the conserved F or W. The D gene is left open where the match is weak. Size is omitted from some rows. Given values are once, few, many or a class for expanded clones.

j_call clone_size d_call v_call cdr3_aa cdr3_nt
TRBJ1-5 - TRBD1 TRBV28 CASSPTGMGQPQHF TGTGCCAGCAGTCCGACAGGGATGGGTCAGCCCCAGCATTTT
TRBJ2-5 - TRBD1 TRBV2 CASSWDRAETQYF TGTGCCAGCAGTTGGGACAGGGCAGAGACCCAGTACTTC
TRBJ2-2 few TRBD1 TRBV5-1 CATKRGQAGELFF TGCGCCACCAAAAGGGGGCAGGCCGGGGAGCTGTTTTTT
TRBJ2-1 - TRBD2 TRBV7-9 CASSPNAKLAGTYNEQFF TGTGCCAGCAGCCCAAACGCAAAACTAGCGGGAACCTACAATGAGCAGTTCTTC
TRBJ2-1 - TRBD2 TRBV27 CASSLILAGPSYNEQFF TGTGCCAGCAGTTTAATACTAGCGGGCCCTTCCTACAATGAGCAGTTCTTC
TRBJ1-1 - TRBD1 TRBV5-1 CASSYLQGGNTEAFF TGCGCCAGCAGCTACCTACAGGGGGGAAACACTGAAGCTTTCTTT
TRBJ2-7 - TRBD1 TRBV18 CASSREHRGEQYF TGTGCCAGCTCACGCGAACACAGGGGCGAGCAGTACTTC
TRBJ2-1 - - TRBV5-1 CASSGTGYNEQFF TGCGCGAGTTCGGGGACTGGGTACAATGAGCAGTTCTTC
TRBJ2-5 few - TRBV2 CASSVARSRETQYF TGTGCCAGCAGTGTCGCCAGGTCCCGGGAGACCCAGTACTTC
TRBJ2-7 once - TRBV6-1 CASSESRDFNEQYF TGTGCCAGCAGTGAGTCTCGAGACTTTAACGAGCAGTACTTC
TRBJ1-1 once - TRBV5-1 CASSSEQGEAFF TGCGCCAGCAGCTCGGAACAGGGTGAAGCTTTCTTT
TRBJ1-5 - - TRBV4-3 CASSLDRSHQPQHF TGCGCCAGCAGCCTCGACAGGTCCCATCAGCCCCAGCATTTT
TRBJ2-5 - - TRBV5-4 CASSLQLGETQYF TGTGCCAGCAGCTTGCAACTAGGGGAGACCCAGTACTTC
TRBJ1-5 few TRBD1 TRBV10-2 CASSGTGKNQPQHF TGCGCCAGCAGTGGGACAGGGAAGAATCAGCCCCAGCATTTT
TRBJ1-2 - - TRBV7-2 CASSLAGANYGYTF TGTGCCAGCAGCCTTGCGGGAGCTAACTATGGCTACACCTTC
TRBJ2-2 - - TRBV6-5 CASAQGGTGELFF TGTGCCAGCGCCCAGGGTGGAACCGGGGAGCTGTTTTTT
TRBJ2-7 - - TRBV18 CASSPYSDYEQYF TGTGCCAGCTCACCATATTCAGACTACGAGCAGTACTTC
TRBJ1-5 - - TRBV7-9 CASSPLLGQHDQPQHF TGTGCCAGCAGCCCCCTGTTGGGGCAGCACGATCAGCCCCAGCATTTT
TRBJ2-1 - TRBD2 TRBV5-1 CASSPGLAAPDEQFF TGCGCCAGCAGCCCGGGACTAGCGGCACCCGATGAGCAGTTCTTC
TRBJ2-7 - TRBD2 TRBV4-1 CASSHSTGGYEQYF TGCGCCAGCAGCCATTCAACGGGGGGATACGAGCAGTACTTC
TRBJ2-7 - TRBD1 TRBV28 CASRGTARRYEQYF TGTGCCAGCCGAGGGACAGCCCGCCGCTACGAGCAGTACTTC
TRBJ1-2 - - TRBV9 CASSRIGRDYGYTF TGTGCCAGCAGCCGAATCGGCAGGGACTATGGCTACACCTTC